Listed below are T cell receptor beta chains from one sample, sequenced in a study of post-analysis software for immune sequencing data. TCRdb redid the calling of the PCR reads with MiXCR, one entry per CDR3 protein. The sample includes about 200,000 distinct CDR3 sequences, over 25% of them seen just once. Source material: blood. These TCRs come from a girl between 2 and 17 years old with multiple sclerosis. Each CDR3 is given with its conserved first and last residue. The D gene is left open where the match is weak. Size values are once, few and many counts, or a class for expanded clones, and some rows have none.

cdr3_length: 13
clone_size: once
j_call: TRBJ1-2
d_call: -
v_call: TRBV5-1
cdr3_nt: TGCGCCAGCAGCTTGGATGGGGTTGATGGCTACACCTTC
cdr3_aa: CASSLDGVDGYTF

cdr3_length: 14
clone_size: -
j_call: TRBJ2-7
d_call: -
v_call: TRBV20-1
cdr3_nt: TGCAGTGCTAGAGGCTCAAGCGGGTACAATGAGCAGTACTTC
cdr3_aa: CSARGSSGYNEQYF

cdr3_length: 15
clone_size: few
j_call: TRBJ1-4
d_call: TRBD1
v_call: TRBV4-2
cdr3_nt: TGTGCCAGCAGCCAACCGGGACAGTTAAATGAAAAACTGTTTTTT
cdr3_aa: CASSQPGQLNEKLFF

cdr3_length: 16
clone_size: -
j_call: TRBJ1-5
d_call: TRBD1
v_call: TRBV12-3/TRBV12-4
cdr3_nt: TGTGCCAGCAGTCGACAGGGACGGTACGGCAATCAGCCCCAGCATTTT
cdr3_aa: CASSRQGRYGNQPQHF

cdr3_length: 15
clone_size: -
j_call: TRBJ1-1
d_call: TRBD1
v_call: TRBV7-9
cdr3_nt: TGTGCCAGCGAAGCGGGACAGGGGAAAAGGGGTGAAGCTTTCTTT
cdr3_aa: CASEAGQGKRGEAFF

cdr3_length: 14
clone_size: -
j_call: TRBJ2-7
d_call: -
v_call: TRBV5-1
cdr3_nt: TGCGCCAGCAGCTTTTCGGACAGTCCCTACGAGCAGTACTTC
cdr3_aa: CASSFSDSPYEQYF

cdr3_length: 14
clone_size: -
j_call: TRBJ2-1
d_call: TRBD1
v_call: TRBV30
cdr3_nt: TGTGCCTGGAGGGGCATGGACAGGCTCAATGAGCAGTTCTTC
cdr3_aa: CAWRGMDRLNEQFF

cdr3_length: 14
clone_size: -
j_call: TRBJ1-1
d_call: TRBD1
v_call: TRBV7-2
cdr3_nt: TGTGCCAGCGGGTTGACAGGGGAGAACACTGAAGCTTTCTTT
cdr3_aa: CASGLTGENTEAFF

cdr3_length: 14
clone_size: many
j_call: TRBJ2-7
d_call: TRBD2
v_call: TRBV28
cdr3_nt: TGTGCCAGCAGTAAACCGGGACTAGCTCACGAGCAGTACTTC
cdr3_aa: CASSKPGLAHEQYF

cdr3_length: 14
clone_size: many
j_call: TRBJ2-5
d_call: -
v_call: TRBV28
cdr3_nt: TGTGCCAGCAGTCTCGATCCCCTACAAGAGACCCAGTACTTC
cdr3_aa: CASSLDPLQETQYF

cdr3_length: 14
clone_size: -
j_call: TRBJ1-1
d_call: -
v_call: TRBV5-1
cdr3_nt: TGCGCCAGCAGGGGGTCCTCAATGAACACTGAAGCTTTCTTT
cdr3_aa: CASRGSSMNTEAFF

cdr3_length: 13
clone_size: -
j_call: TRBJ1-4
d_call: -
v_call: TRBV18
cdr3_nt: TGTGCCAGCTCCCGGACAGCGGAGGAAAAACTGTTTTTT
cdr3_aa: CASSRTAEEKLFF

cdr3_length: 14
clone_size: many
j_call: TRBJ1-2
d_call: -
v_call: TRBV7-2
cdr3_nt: TGTGCCAGCAGCTTAGTAGTGGCAAACTATGGCTACACCTTC
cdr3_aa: CASSLVVANYGYTF

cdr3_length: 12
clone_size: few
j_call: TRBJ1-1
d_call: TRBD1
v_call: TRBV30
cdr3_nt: TGTGCCTGGGGGGGACAGGGGGCTGAAGCTTTCTTT
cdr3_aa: CAWGGQGAEAFF

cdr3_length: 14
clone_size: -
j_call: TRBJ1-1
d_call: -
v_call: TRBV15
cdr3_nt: TGTGCCACCAGCAGAGATGGGAGAGACACTGAAGCTTTCTTT
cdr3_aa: CATSRDGRDTEAFF

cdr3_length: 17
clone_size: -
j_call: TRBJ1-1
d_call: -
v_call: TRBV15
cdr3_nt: TGTGCCACCAGCAGAGATCCAGCTTCATCCCTTTACACTGAAGCTTTCTTT
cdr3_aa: CATSRDPASSLYTEAFF